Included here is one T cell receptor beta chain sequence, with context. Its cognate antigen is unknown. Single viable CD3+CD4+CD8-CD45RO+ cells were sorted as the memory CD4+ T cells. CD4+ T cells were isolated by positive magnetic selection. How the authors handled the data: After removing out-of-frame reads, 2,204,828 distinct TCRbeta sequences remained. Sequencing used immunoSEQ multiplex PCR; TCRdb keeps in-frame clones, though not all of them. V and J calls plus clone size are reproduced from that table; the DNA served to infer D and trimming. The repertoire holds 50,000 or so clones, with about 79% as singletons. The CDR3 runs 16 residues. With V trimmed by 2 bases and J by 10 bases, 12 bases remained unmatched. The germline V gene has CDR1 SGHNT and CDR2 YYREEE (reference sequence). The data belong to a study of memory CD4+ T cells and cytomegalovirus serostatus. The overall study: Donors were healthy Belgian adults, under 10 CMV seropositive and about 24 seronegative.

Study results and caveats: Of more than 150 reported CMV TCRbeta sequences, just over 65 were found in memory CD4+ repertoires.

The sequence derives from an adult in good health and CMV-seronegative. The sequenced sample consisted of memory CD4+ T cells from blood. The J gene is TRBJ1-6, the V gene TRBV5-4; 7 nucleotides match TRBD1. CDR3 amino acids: CASSLYSSGGGSPLHF. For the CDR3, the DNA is TGTGCCAGCAGCTTATATAGCTCAGGGGGGGGGTCACCCCTCCACTTT.